This T cell receptor (beta chain) is drawn from a study of T cells in Graves' hyperthyroidism and ophthalmopathy. Study observations and caveats: Ophthalmopathy onset followed model prediction by a median about six months.

This clonotype was counted many times. Its antigen is not identified. V was cut by 1 base and J by 8 bases, with 4 bases left in between. The germline gives CDR1 KGHDR, CDR2 SFDVKD. The CDR3 loop spans 11 amino acids. RNA transcripts were the template for amplifying TCR beta CDR3 regions. Primed by the HTBI set, a first-round RT-PCR was run on the TCR CDR3. TCRdb fed the multiplex PCR reads into MiXCR, producing one record per CDR3 protein. The sample has about 700,000 distinct CDR3 sequences, just under 45% seen once; the top ten hold roughly 6.5%. The clonotype originates from an adult man with Graves' disease, either hyperthyroidism or ophthalmopathy (not recorded which). The sequencing input was peripheral blood or thyroid tissue (not recorded which). The chain is built from TRBV24-1 and TRBJ1-2; D not certain. This CDR3 reads CATSDLVGYTF. As DNA, the CDR3 is TGTGCCACCAGTGATTTAGTCGGCTACACCTTC.